The clone carrying this T cell receptor beta chain was counted at least ten times. No antigen is known for it. This record comes from a study of T-cell memory formation after mild COVID-19. Overall study results and limits: Mainly in CM and EM were contracting CD4+ clones; CD8+ were in EMRA. From day 15 to 85, contracting clones were balanced between CD4 and CD8, whereas later expanders leaned toward CD4+. Nothing showed for sure that second-wave clones peaking on day 37 were SARS-CoV-2 specific.

CDR3 length: 15 residues. With V trimmed by 5 bases and J by 5 bases, 4 bases remained unmatched. Using constant-segment primers, 5'RACE produced TCR alpha and TCR beta cDNA libraries carrying sample barcodes and UMIs. TCRdb independently ran MiXCR on the 5' RACE reads; one entry per CDR3 protein. Among tens of thousands of distinct CDR3 sequences listed, about an eighth were seen once. The source is an adult woman who had mild COVID-19 (a few samples of this study predate the infection). Cell type and time point are not known. The chain employs TRBV12-3 or TRBV12-4 and TRBJ2-2, with 11 bases identical to TRBD1. Material: PBMCs or a T cell subset sorted from them (not recorded which). The CDR3 DNA reads as TGTGCCAGCAGTACCGGGACAGGGGGAACCGGGGAGCTGTTTTTT. Protein product: CASSTGTGGTGELFF.